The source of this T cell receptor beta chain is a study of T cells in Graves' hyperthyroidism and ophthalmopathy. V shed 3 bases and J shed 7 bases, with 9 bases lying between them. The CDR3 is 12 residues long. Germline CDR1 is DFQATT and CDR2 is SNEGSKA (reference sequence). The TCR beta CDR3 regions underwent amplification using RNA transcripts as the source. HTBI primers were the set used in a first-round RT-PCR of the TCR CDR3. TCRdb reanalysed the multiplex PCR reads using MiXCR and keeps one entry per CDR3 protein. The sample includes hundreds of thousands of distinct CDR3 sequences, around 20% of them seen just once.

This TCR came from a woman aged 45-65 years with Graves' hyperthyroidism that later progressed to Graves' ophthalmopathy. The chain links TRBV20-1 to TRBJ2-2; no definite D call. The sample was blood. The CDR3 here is CSASGNDGELFF. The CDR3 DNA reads TGCAGTGCTAGCGGTAATGACGGGGAGCTGTTTTTT.